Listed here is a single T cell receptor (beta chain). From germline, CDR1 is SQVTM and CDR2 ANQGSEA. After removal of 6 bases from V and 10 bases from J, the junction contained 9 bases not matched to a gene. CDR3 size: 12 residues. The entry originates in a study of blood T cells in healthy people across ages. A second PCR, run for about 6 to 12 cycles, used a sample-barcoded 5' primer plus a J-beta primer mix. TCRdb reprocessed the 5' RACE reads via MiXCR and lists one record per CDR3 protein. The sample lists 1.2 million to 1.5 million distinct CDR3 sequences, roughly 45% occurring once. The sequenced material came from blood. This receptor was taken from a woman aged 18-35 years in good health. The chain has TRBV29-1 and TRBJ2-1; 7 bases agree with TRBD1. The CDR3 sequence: CSVERQGYEQFF. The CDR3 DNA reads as TGCAGCGTGGAAAGACAGGGCTACGAGCAGTTCTTC.